In this sample, the clone carrying this T cell receptor beta chain turned up many times. The antigen is unknown. This sample is drawn from a study of breast tumors, draining lymph nodes, adjacent tissues. General observations from the study: Findings are consistent with lymph node origin and intratumoral expansion of most tumor T cells.

The CDR3 has 14 residues. The V end lost 3 bases, the J end lost 14 bases, and 20 bases lay between the germline ends. TCRdb re-called the multiplex PCR reads through MiXCR, storing one row per CDR3 protein. In the table there are under 350,000 distinct CDR3 sequences, around 30% of which are singletons. Samples came from axillary lymph nodes draining the breast cancer. This sequence joins TRBV12-3 or TRBV12-4 and TRBJ2-1, with D uncertain. The source material was axillary lymph node tissue. The source is a female donor with breast cancer. Some clones in this sample may be carry-over from other donors' samples. For the CDR3, the DNA is TGTGCCAGCAGTTTTAGGCCAAGTACCCCCTACAAGTTCTTC. Protein product: CASSFRPSTPYKFF.